This T cell receptor (beta chain) was obtained from a study of blood T cell repertoires in COVID-19. Germline V gene lookup returns CDR1 SGHNT and CDR2 YENEEA. V gave up 5 bases and J gave up 5 bases; unmatched junction bases: 12. There are 15 residues in the CDR3. The method was immunoSEQ multiplex PCR; TCRdb's version includes in-frame clones alone and lacks a portion of them. The data contain 70,000 or so clones, about 87% of them singletons. This chain connects TRBV11-3 to TRBJ2-7; 7 bases are shared with TRBD2. This TCR came from a woman older than 75 with active COVID-19. What was sequenced was peripheral blood. The CDR3 DNA follows: TGTGCCAGCAGCAAGGGACTATCCAAATGGGACGAGCAGTACTTC. It specifies CASSKGLSKWDEQYF.